The 8 T cell receptor beta chains given below trace back to one sample, sequenced in a study of OX40 agonist ivuxolimab in advanced cancers. Measured with immunoSEQ multiplex PCR; TCRdb has only the in-frame clones, and not every one. Of about 100,000 clones listed, over 75% were seen once; the top ten hold about 0.31%. Sequences were derived from CD4+ or CD8+ T cells sorted from blood, sampled in a trial of the OX40 agonist ivuxolimab. The origin of the receptors is an adult with an advanced solid tumor such as melanoma, head and neck, liver or kidney cancer.

This clone occurred a few times. The chain is built from TRBV5-4 and TRBJ1-2, with 8 bases that match TRBD1. Germline CDR1 and CDR2: SGHNT and YYREEE (reference sequence). V lost 4 bases to trimming and J lost 4 bases; unmatched junction nucleotides: 6. CDR3 length equals 14 residues. CDR3 nucleotide sequence: TGTGCCAGCAGCCGAGGACAGGGTGGCTATGGCTACACCTTC. Amino acids: CASSRGQGGYGYTF.

This sequence joins TRBV9 and TRBJ2-2, with 10 bases that match TRBD1. This CDR3 is 16 amino acids long. V was pared by 4 bases and J by 4 bases, with 7 bases of the junction left unmatched. The V gene's germline CDR1 is SGDLS and CDR2 YYNGEE. The CDR3 nucleotides read TGTGCCAGCAGCACCCGCGACAGGGGGCGCACCGGGGAGCTGTTTTTT. This gives the protein CASSTRDRGRTGELFF.

The J gene is TRBJ1-6, the V gene TRBV27; D unresolved. Trimming cost V 2 bases and J 7 bases, with 3 bases left between them. The CDR3 consists of 12 residues. Per germline, CDR1 MNHEY and CDR2 SMNVEV (reference sequence). The CDR3 nucleotides read TGTGCCAGCAGTTTAGGAAATTCACCCCTCCACTTT. The encoded protein is CASSLGNSPLHF.

The chain employs TRBV12-5 and TRBJ2-7, with 12 bases that match TRBD1. Germline V gene data show CDR1 as LGHNT and CDR2 as FRNRAP. The CDR3 loop spans 15 amino acids. Trimming cost V 2 bases and J 3 bases; bases outside gene matches: 2. CDR3 sequence reads: CASGLRDRGLYEQYF. Here the CDR3 DNA reads TGTGCTAGTGGTTTGCGGGACAGGGGGCTCTACGAGCAGTACTTC.

This clone was picked up one time. CDR3 residues: CASASHSGGGYTF. The CDR3 nucleotides read TGTGCCAGTGCCTCTCACAGCGGTGGTGGCTACACCTTC. The chain uses TRBV19 and TRBJ1-2; D remains ambiguous. V gave up 8 bases and J gave up 7 bases, with 17 bases separating them. The CDR3 runs 13 residues. The germline CDR1 and CDR2 sequences are LNHDA and SQIVND (reference sequence). Based on the CDR3 plus reference TRBV19 and TRBJ1-2, the full variable domain is DGGITQSPKYLFRKEGQNVTLSCEQNLNHDAMYWYRQDPGQGLRLIYYSQIVNDFQKGDIAEGYSVSREKKESFPLTVTSAQKNPTAFYLCASASHSGGGYTFGSGTRLTVV.

The gene calls are TRBV19 and TRBJ2-5; 8 bases map to TRBD1. Trimming cost V 2 bases and J 2 bases; bases outside gene matches: 10. This CDR3 is 17 amino acids long. Germline CDR1 reads LNHDA; CDR2 reads SQIVND (reference sequence). CDR3 bases: TGTGCCAGTAGTATATATTGGGTGACAGGGGAGCAAGAGACCCAGTACTTC. It is translated as CASSIYWVTGEQETQYF.

The J gene is TRBJ2-2, the V gene TRBV28, with D perhaps TRBD1 or TRBD2 (5 bases each). This CDR3 has 15 residues. Germline lookup yields CDR1 MDHEN and CDR2 SYDVKM. Trimming stripped 4 bases from V and 3 bases from J, with 12 bases between. The CDR3 nucleotides read TGTGCCAGCAGTTGGGGGAGACTTTACACCGGGGAGCTGTTTTTT. Translating it yields CASSWGRLYTGELFF.

The chain recombines TRBV14 with TRBJ2-2; 9 nucleotides agree with TRBD2. Unmatched junction bases numbered 3, after V lost 3 bases and J lost 1 base. CDR3 length: 16 amino acids. Germline V gene lookup returns CDR1 SGHDN and CDR2 FVKESK. CDR3 residues: CASSQISGRNTGELFF. The CDR3 DNA reads TGTGCCAGCAGCCAGATTAGCGGGAGGAACACCGGGGAGCTGTTTTTT.